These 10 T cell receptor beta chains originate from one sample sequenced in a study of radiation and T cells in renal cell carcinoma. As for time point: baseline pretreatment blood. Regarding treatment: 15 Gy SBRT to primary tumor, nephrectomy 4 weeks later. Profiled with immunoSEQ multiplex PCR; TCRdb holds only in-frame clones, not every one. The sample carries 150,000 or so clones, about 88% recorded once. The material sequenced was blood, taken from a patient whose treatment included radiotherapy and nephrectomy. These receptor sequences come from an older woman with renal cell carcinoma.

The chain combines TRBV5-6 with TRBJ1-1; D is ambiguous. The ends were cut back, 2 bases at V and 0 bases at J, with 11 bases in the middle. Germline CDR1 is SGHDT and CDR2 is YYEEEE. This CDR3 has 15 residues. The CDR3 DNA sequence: TGTGCCAGCAGCTTCGGGCAGATATTGAACACTGAAGCTTTCTTT. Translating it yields CASSFGQILNTEAFF.

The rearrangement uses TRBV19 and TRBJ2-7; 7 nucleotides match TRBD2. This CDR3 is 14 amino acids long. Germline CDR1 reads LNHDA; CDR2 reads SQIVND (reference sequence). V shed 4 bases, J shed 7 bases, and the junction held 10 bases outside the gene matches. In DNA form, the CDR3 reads TGTGCCAGTAGTAAAGCTAGCGGCCGAACGGAGCAGTACTTC. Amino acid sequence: CASSKASGRTEQYF.

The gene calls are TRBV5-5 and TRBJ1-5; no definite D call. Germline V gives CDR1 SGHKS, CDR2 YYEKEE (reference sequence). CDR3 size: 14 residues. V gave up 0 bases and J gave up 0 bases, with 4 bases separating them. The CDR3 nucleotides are TGTGCCAGCAGCTTGGACGGTAGCAATCAGCCCCAGCATTTT. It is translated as CASSLDGSNQPQHF.

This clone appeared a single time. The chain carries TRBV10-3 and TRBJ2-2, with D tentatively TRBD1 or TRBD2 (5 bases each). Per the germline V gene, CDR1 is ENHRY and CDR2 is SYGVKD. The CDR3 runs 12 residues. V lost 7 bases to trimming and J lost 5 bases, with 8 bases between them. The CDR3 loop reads CAINGGTGELFF. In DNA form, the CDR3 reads TGTGCCATCAATGGGGGTACCGGGGAGCTGTTTTTT.

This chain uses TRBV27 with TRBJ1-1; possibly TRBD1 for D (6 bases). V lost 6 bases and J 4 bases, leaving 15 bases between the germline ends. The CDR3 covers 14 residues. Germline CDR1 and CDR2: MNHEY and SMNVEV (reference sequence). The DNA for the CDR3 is TGTGCCAGCAGACTACAGGGAAAGAGCACTGAAGCTTTCTTT. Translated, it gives CASRLQGKSTEAFF.

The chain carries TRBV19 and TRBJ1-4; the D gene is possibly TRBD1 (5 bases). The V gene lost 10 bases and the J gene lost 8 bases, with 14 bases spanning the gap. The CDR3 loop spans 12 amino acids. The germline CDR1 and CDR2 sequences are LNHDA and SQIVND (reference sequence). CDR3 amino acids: CATARAGEKLFF. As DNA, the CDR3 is TGTGCCACCGCCAGAGCAGGGGAAAAACTGTTTTTT.

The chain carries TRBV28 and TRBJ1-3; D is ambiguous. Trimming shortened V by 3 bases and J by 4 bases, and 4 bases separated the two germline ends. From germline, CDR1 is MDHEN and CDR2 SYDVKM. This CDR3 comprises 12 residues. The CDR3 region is CASSFRGNTIYF. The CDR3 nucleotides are TGTGCCAGCAGTTTCAGAGGAAACACCATATATTTT.

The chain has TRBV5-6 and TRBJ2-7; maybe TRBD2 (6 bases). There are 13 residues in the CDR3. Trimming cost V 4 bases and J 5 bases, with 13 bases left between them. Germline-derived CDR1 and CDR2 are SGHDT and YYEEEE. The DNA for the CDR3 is TGTGCCAGCAGCCTGGCTGCGGGAAACGAGCAGTACTTC. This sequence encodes CASSLAAGNEQYF.

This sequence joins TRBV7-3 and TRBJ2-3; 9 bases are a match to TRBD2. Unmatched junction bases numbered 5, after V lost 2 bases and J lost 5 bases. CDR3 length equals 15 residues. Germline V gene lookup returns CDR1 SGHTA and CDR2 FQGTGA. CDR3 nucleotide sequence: TGTGCCAGCAGCTTACTAGCGGGGCGGGGAGATACGCAGTATTTT. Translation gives CASSLLAGRGDTQYF. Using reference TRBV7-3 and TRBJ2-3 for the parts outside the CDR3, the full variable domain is GAGVSQTPSNKVTEKGKYVELRCDPISGHTALYWYRQSLGQGPEFLIYFQGTGAADDSGLPNDRFFAVRPEGSVSTLKIQRTERGDSAVYLCASSLLAGRGDTQYFGPGTRLTVL.

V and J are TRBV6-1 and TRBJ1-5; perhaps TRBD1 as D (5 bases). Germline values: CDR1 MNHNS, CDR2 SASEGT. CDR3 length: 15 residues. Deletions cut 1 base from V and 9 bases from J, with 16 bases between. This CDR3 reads CASSEVFQGGSPQHF. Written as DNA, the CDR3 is TGTGCCAGCAGTGAAGTATTCCAGGGAGGGTCGCCCCAGCATTTT.